This TCR beta chain was recorded in a study of Ad26.COV2.S vaccination and SARS-CoV-2 variants. Turning to the study itself: A COV1001 Ad26.COV2.S trial-arm participant provided the sample.

Some clones are missing from TCRdb's copy, which holds only in-frame ones; the method was immunoSEQ multiplex PCR. This table has 250,000 or so clones, around 90% appearing once. About this clone itself: What it binds is unknown.

After removal of 4 bases from V and 2 bases from J, the junction contained 5 bases not matched to a gene. The germline gives CDR1 SGHNT, CDR2 YYREEE (reference sequence). This CDR3 contains 15 residues. Study observations and caveats: Analyses of TCR breadth and depth may have underestimated total T cell responses.

As to treatment: some 19 received Ad26.COV2.S at low or high dose, single or two shots; roughly 5 received placebo; per-sample allocation not given. The samples were gathered on day 63 after the first injection of vaccine or placebo. Built on an Ad26 vector, the vaccine expressed Wuhan-strain SARS-CoV-2 spike. Sample: peripheral blood, taken in a trial of Ad26.COV2.S vaccine versus placebo. This TCR was sampled from a person aged 18-65 years who received the Ad26.COV2.S COVID-19 vaccine or a placebo. The rearrangement links TRBV5-4 to TRBJ1-2; 10 bases line up with TRBD1. CDR3 sequence (DNA): TGTGCCAGCAGCAGACCGGGACAGGGGAACTATGGCTACACCTTC. Translating it yields CASSRPGQGNYGYTF.